Listed below are T cell receptor beta chains from one sample, sequenced in a study of T-cell memory formation after mild COVID-19. Using its own MiXCR run on the 5' RACE reads, TCRdb lists one record per CDR3 protein. The table lists just under 350,000 distinct CDR3 sequences, around 13% of them singletons. The sequenced material came from PBMCs or a T cell subset sorted from them (not recorded which). These receptors came from a man between 18 and 29 years old who had mild COVID-19 (a few samples of this study predate the infection). Cell type and time point are not known. Each CDR3 is given with its conserved first and last residue. A D gene is named only where the DNA matches it firmly. Expanded clones get a size class; other rows say once, few or many, or leave the size out.

d_call: .
v_call: TRBV7-9
j_call: TRBJ1-3
clone_size: many
cdr3_length: 16
cdr3_aa: CASSPKIRTAGNTIYF
cdr3_nt: TGTGCCAGCAGCCCTAAGATCCGGACAGCGGGAAACACCATATATTTT

d_call: .
v_call: TRBV11-2
j_call: TRBJ2-7
clone_size: .
cdr3_length: 15
cdr3_aa: CASSLGGIGAYEQYF
cdr3_nt: TGTGCCAGCAGCTTAGGGGGCATTGGGGCCTACGAGCAGTACTTC

d_call: .
v_call: TRBV20-1
j_call: TRBJ2-5
clone_size: .
cdr3_length: 13
cdr3_aa: CSARLVGRETQYF
cdr3_nt: TGCAGTGCTAGACTTGTCGGTCGGGAGACCCAGTACTTC

d_call: .
v_call: TRBV6-2/TRBV6-3
j_call: TRBJ2-5
clone_size: once
cdr3_length: 17
cdr3_aa: CASSPQDRAGGPETQYF
cdr3_nt: TGTGCCAGCAGTCCCCAAGACCGCGCAGGCGGCCCAGAGACCCAGTACTTC

d_call: .
v_call: TRBV5-6
j_call: TRBJ2-1
clone_size: many
cdr3_length: 17
cdr3_aa: CASSLAGLASSYNEQFF
cdr3_nt: TGTGCCAGCAGCTTGGCCGGACTCGCGAGCTCCTACAATGAGCAGTTCTTC

d_call: .
v_call: TRBV28
j_call: TRBJ2-6
clone_size: .
cdr3_length: 15
cdr3_aa: CASRQQGSGANVLTF
cdr3_nt: TGTGCCAGCAGACAACAGGGCTCTGGGGCCAACGTCCTGACTTTC

d_call: TRBD1
v_call: TRBV10-3
j_call: TRBJ2-2
clone_size: .
cdr3_length: 14
cdr3_aa: CAIQDRDNTGELFF
cdr3_nt: TGTGCCATCCAAGACAGGGACAACACCGGGGAGCTGTTTTTT

d_call: .
v_call: TRBV4-3
j_call: TRBJ2-5
clone_size: few
cdr3_length: 17
cdr3_aa: CASSQDHIGGLEETQYF
cdr3_nt: TGCGCCAGCAGCCAAGATCATATCGGGGGTTTAGAAGAGACCCAGTACTTC

d_call: TRBD1
v_call: TRBV29-1
j_call: TRBJ2-6
clone_size: .
cdr3_length: 16
cdr3_aa: CSVEAYRGAGANVLTF
cdr3_nt: TGCAGCGTTGAAGCCTACAGGGGCGCTGGGGCCAACGTCCTGACTTTC

d_call: .
v_call: TRBV6-2/TRBV6-3
j_call: TRBJ2-7
clone_size: many
cdr3_length: 12
cdr3_aa: CASSDSSYEQYF
cdr3_nt: TGTGCCAGCAGTGACAGTTCCTACGAGCAGTACTTC

d_call: .
v_call: TRBV6-5
j_call: TRBJ2-5
clone_size: few
cdr3_length: 15
cdr3_aa: CASSQLRRSQETQYF
cdr3_nt: TGTGCCAGCAGTCAACTACGGCGGTCCCAAGAGACCCAGTACTTC

d_call: .
v_call: TRBV19
j_call: TRBJ1-5
clone_size: .
cdr3_length: 13
cdr3_aa: CASSILGMEPQHF
cdr3_nt: TGTGCCAGTAGTATCCTGGGAATGGAGCCCCAGCATTTT

d_call: .
v_call: TRBV6-5
j_call: TRBJ2-1
clone_size: .
cdr3_length: 13
cdr3_aa: CASSNAGLNEQFF
cdr3_nt: TGTGCCAGCAGTAACGCGGGTCTTAATGAGCAGTTCTTC

d_call: .
v_call: TRBV24-1
j_call: TRBJ1-2
clone_size: .
cdr3_length: 17
cdr3_aa: CATSDSPGGPSGDGYTF
cdr3_nt: TGTGCCACCAGTGATTCTCCCGGGGGTCCTTCCGGCGATGGCTACACCTTC

d_call: TRBD1
v_call: TRBV4-1
j_call: TRBJ1-2
clone_size: .
cdr3_length: 16
cdr3_aa: CASSQVVGTGTHGYTF
cdr3_nt: TGCGCCAGCAGCCAAGTCGTGGGGACAGGGACACATGGCTACACCTTC

d_call: .
v_call: TRBV10-3
j_call: TRBJ1-5
clone_size: few
cdr3_length: 14
cdr3_aa: CAISTDSLSQPQHF
cdr3_nt: TGTGCCATCAGTACGGACAGCCTGAGCCAGCCCCAGCATTTT

d_call: .
v_call: TRBV7-9
j_call: TRBJ2-1
clone_size: .
cdr3_length: 14
cdr3_aa: CATFRRKGGNEQFF
cdr3_nt: TGTGCCACCTTCAGGCGGAAAGGTGGTAATGAGCAGTTCTTC

d_call: .
v_call: TRBV12-3/TRBV12-4
j_call: TRBJ1-1
clone_size: many
cdr3_length: 14
cdr3_aa: CASREGGGNTEAFF
cdr3_nt: TGTGCCAGCAGGGAGGGCGGGGGTAACACTGAAGCTTTCTTT

d_call: TRBD1
v_call: TRBV5-1
j_call: TRBJ2-3
clone_size: many
cdr3_length: 15
cdr3_aa: CASSVDRASTDTQYF
cdr3_nt: TGCGCCAGCAGCGTCGACAGGGCCAGCACAGATACGCAGTATTTT

d_call: TRBD1
v_call: TRBV6-2/TRBV6-3
j_call: TRBJ2-3
clone_size: .
cdr3_length: 15
cdr3_aa: CASSDRDRRTDTQYF
cdr3_nt: TGTGCCAGCAGTGACCGGGACAGACGCACAGATACGCAGTATTTT

d_call: .
v_call: TRBV12-3/TRBV12-4
j_call: TRBJ1-1
clone_size: .
cdr3_length: 14
cdr3_aa: CASREAGRHTEAFF
cdr3_nt: TGTGCCAGCAGGGAAGCGGGGAGGCACACTGAAGCTTTCTTT

d_call: .
v_call: TRBV6-6
j_call: TRBJ2-7
clone_size: few
cdr3_length: 17
cdr3_aa: CASSYSDMGAPWYEQYF
cdr3_nt: TGTGCCAGCAGTTACTCAGATATGGGGGCCCCGTGGTACGAGCAGTACTTC

d_call: .
v_call: TRBV24-1
j_call: TRBJ1-1
clone_size: .
cdr3_length: 15
cdr3_aa: CATSDPGRGGPEAFF
cdr3_nt: TGTGCCACCAGTGATCCCGGCCGGGGGGGTCCTGAAGCTTTCTTT

d_call: .
v_call: TRBV6-2/TRBV6-3
j_call: TRBJ2-7
clone_size: .
cdr3_length: 15
cdr3_aa: CASKLLGGASYEQYF
cdr3_nt: TGTGCCAGCAAGCTTTTGGGGGGGGCATCCTACGAGCAGTACTTC

d_call: .
v_call: TRBV7-6
j_call: TRBJ2-7
clone_size: .
cdr3_length: 14
cdr3_aa: CASSSTGGLYEQYF
cdr3_nt: TGTGCCAGCAGCTCCACCGGGGGGCTTTACGAGCAGTACTTC

d_call: TRBD1
v_call: TRBV7-8
j_call: TRBJ2-1
clone_size: many
cdr3_length: 16
cdr3_aa: CASSLGVDRKDNEQFF
cdr3_nt: TGTGCCAGCAGCTTAGGGGTGGACAGGAAGGACAATGAGCAGTTCTTC

d_call: .
v_call: TRBV9
j_call: TRBJ1-3
clone_size: .
cdr3_length: 15
cdr3_aa: CASSVDGDSGNTIYF
cdr3_nt: TGTGCCAGCAGCGTAGACGGCGACTCTGGAAACACCATATATTTT

d_call: TRBD1
v_call: TRBV29-1
j_call: TRBJ2-1
clone_size: .
cdr3_length: 16
cdr3_aa: CSVEGGQGDSYNEQFF
cdr3_nt: TGCAGCGTTGAAGGGGGACAGGGTGACTCCTACAATGAGCAGTTCTTC

d_call: .
v_call: TRBV6-2/TRBV6-3
j_call: TRBJ1-5
clone_size: .
cdr3_length: 15
cdr3_aa: CASSMRAGAGQPQHF
cdr3_nt: TGTGCCAGCAGTATGCGGGCGGGTGCTGGTCAGCCCCAGCATTTT

d_call: .
v_call: TRBV19
j_call: TRBJ2-4
clone_size: few
cdr3_length: 16
cdr3_aa: CASSIPKGIAKNIQYF
cdr3_nt: TGTGCCAGTAGTATACCAAAGGGGATAGCCAAAAACATTCAGTACTTC

d_call: .
v_call: TRBV7-2
j_call: TRBJ1-2
clone_size: .
cdr3_length: 15
cdr3_aa: CASSLISGSDYGYTF
cdr3_nt: TGTGCCAGCAGCTTAATCTCAGGGTCGGACTATGGCTACACCTTC

d_call: TRBD1
v_call: TRBV9
j_call: TRBJ1-1
clone_size: few
cdr3_length: 14
cdr3_aa: CASTPGGGNTEAFF
cdr3_nt: TGTGCCAGCACCCCAGGGGGGGGCAACACTGAAGCTTTCTTT

d_call: .
v_call: TRBV11-2
j_call: TRBJ1-2
clone_size: .
cdr3_length: 15
cdr3_aa: CASSFGGAVIIGYTF
cdr3_nt: TGTGCCAGCAGCTTCGGGGGGGCAGTGATTATTGGCTACACCTTC

d_call: .
v_call: TRBV4-1
j_call: TRBJ2-5
clone_size: few
cdr3_length: 16
cdr3_aa: CASSQDRRAAKETQYF
cdr3_nt: TGCGCCAGCAGCCAAGATCGGCGAGCTGCCAAAGAGACCCAGTACTTC

d_call: TRBD2
v_call: TRBV28
j_call: TRBJ2-1
clone_size: few
cdr3_length: 15
cdr3_aa: CASAGTSGFYNEQFF
cdr3_nt: TGTGCCAGCGCCGGGACTAGCGGGTTCTACAATGAGCAGTTCTTC

d_call: .
v_call: TRBV4-1
j_call: TRBJ2-3
clone_size: few
cdr3_length: 16
cdr3_aa: CASSQDPVASTDTQYF
cdr3_nt: TGCGCCAGCAGCCAAGATCCCGTCGCTAGCACAGATACGCAGTATTTT

d_call: .
v_call: TRBV6-5
j_call: TRBJ1-1
clone_size: .
cdr3_length: 13
cdr3_aa: CASSYSYDRKAFF
cdr3_nt: TGTGCCAGCAGTTACTCCTACGACAGAAAAGCTTTCTTT

d_call: .
v_call: TRBV20-1
j_call: TRBJ2-2
clone_size: .
cdr3_length: 15
cdr3_aa: CSASKPTGPAGELFF
cdr3_nt: TGCAGTGCTAGCAAACCGACGGGGCCCGCCGGGGAGCTGTTTTTT

d_call: .
v_call: TRBV11-2
j_call: TRBJ1-4
clone_size: .
cdr3_length: 15
cdr3_aa: CASSPPGGGDEKLFF
cdr3_nt: TGTGCCAGCAGCCCCCCGGGCGGGGGGGATGAAAAACTGTTTTTT

d_call: TRBD1
v_call: TRBV7-6
j_call: TRBJ1-1
clone_size: .
cdr3_length: 15
cdr3_aa: CASSRGQGAGTEAFF
cdr3_nt: TGTGCCAGCAGCCGAGGACAGGGGGCAGGGACTGAAGCTTTCTTT

d_call: .
v_call: TRBV24-1
j_call: TRBJ2-3
clone_size: few
cdr3_length: 13
cdr3_aa: CATSDSQGPSQYF
cdr3_nt: TGTGCCACCAGTGATTCACAGGGTCCATCGCAGTATTTT

d_call: .
v_call: TRBV7-6
j_call: TRBJ2-1
clone_size: few
cdr3_length: 14
cdr3_aa: CASSFVPLDNEQFF
cdr3_nt: TGTGCCAGCAGCTTCGTCCCATTAGACAATGAGCAGTTCTTC

d_call: TRBD1
v_call: TRBV5-1
j_call: TRBJ2-5
clone_size: .
cdr3_length: 14
cdr3_aa: CASNRQGDSGTQYF
cdr3_nt: TGCGCCAGCAACAGACAGGGGGACTCCGGAACCCAGTACTTC

d_call: TRBD1
v_call: TRBV4-3
j_call: TRBJ2-7
clone_size: .
cdr3_length: 16
cdr3_aa: CASSQGQGEVSYEQYF
cdr3_nt: TGCGCCAGCAGCCAAGGACAGGGGGAAGTATCCTACGAGCAGTACTTC

d_call: .
v_call: TRBV6-5
j_call: TRBJ2-7
clone_size: few
cdr3_length: 13
cdr3_aa: CASSYRSSYEQYF
cdr3_nt: TGTGCCAGCAGTTACAGGAGCTCCTACGAGCAGTACTTC

d_call: .
v_call: TRBV7-9
j_call: TRBJ1-6
clone_size: few
cdr3_length: 16
cdr3_aa: CASSRPSGVGNSPLHF
cdr3_nt: TGTGCCAGCAGTCGCCCGTCGGGGGTTGGAAATTCACCCCTCCACTTT

d_call: .
v_call: TRBV4-3
j_call: TRBJ1-2
clone_size: .
cdr3_length: 15
cdr3_aa: CASSPTGEGNYGYTF
cdr3_nt: TGCGCCAGCAGCCCGACGGGAGAAGGGAACTATGGCTACACCTTC

d_call: .
v_call: TRBV12-3/TRBV12-4
j_call: TRBJ2-2
clone_size: .
cdr3_length: 14
cdr3_aa: CASSLWGANGELFF
cdr3_nt: TGTGCCAGCAGTTTATGGGGGGCTAACGGGGAGCTGTTTTTT

d_call: .
v_call: TRBV19
j_call: TRBJ1-1
clone_size: few
cdr3_length: 14
cdr3_aa: CASILGEGSTEAFF
cdr3_nt: TGTGCCAGTATCCTCGGTGAGGGGAGCACTGAAGCTTTCTTT

d_call: .
v_call: TRBV7-9
j_call: TRBJ2-2
clone_size: many
cdr3_length: 17
cdr3_aa: CASRNWVGRHNTGELFF
cdr3_nt: TGTGCCAGCCGAAATTGGGTCGGGCGTCACAACACCGGGGAGCTGTTTTTT

d_call: .
v_call: TRBV7-9
j_call: TRBJ2-1
clone_size: many
cdr3_length: 12
cdr3_aa: CASSLDLNEQFF
cdr3_nt: TGTGCCAGCAGCTTAGATCTCAACGAGCAGTTCTTC

d_call: .
v_call: TRBV5-1
j_call: TRBJ2-5
clone_size: few
cdr3_length: 15
cdr3_aa: CASSFMGGEEETVYF
cdr3_nt: TGCGCCAGCAGCTTCATGGGCGGGGAGGAAGAAACGGTGTACTTC

d_call: TRBD1
v_call: TRBV3-1
j_call: TRBJ2-2
clone_size: many
cdr3_length: 15
cdr3_aa: CASSRTGGNTGELFF
cdr3_nt: TGTGCCAGCAGCCGGACAGGGGGAAACACCGGGGAGCTGTTTTTT